This T cell receptor (beta chain) was captured by sequencing in a study of OX40 agonist ivuxolimab in advanced cancers. The CDR3 has 15 residues. The germline V gene has CDR1 MDHEN and CDR2 SYDVKM. V dropped 1 base and J dropped 3 bases, with 12 bases sitting between them. Study findings and constraints: Expanded clones were, on average, more numerous in CD8+ T cells than in CD4+. At 0.1 to 3.0 mg/kg and by week 6, clonal expansion occurred in CD4+ and CD8+ blood T cells.

Systemic immunosuppression or autoimmune disease history was grounds to exclude patients. Samples were taken at baseline and on day 1 of cycles 4 and 7. The protocol was immunoSEQ multiplex PCR, while the TCRdb copy is restricted to in-frame clones and leaves out a portion. The top ten clones hold roughly 0.2% of a sample with around 80,000 clones, roughly 90% of them seen once. Of note for this clone: The target antigen is unknown.

The receptor was isolated from an adult with an advanced solid tumor such as melanoma, head and neck, liver or kidney cancer. The sequencing here drew on CD4+ or CD8+ T cells sorted from blood, taken in a trial of the OX40 agonist ivuxolimab. The J gene is TRBJ1-1, the V gene TRBV28; maybe TRBD1 (6 bases). CDR3 region: CASSLSGGGDTEAFF. The CDR3 DNA is TGTGCCAGCAGTTTATCGGGGGGCGGGGACACTGAAGCTTTCTTT.